This TCR beta chain came from a study of post-analysis software for immune sequencing data. The study's findings and limits: Pronounced co-clustering by F measure was evident among identically batched samples. In patients, about 5 TRBV segments were more frequent than in controls, with TRBV5-6, TRBV5-1 and TRBV20-1 among them. When compared against controls, multiple sclerosis patients showed significantly lower normalized Chao1 diversity.

TCR beta cDNA libraries had unique molecular identifiers. TCRdb redid the calling of the PCR reads with MiXCR, one entry per CDR3 protein. The sample carries hundreds of thousands of distinct CDR3 sequences, 55% to 60% recorded once. CDR1 is SGHRS, CDR2 YFSETQ, per germline. The CDR3 is 14 amino acids. V was pared by 6 bases and J by 2 bases, with 13 bases between. Details on this clonotype: Its target is unknown.

Input material: blood. The V gene is TRBV5-1, the J gene TRBJ2-3; D is ambiguous. This clonotype was sampled from a girl aged 2-10 years with multiple sclerosis. The CDR3 DNA sequence: TGCGCCAGCACCCCCGCATCTTCCACAGATACGCAGTATTTT. Translation gives CASTPASSTDTQYF.